This TCR beta chain was retrieved from a study of shared clonotypes between healthy human individuals. Cells designated naive CD8 were CD45RO-negative and were positively selected for CCR7, with terminally differentiated effector memory CD45RA+ cells excluded. V lost 5 bases to trimming and J lost 8 bases, with 13 bases between them. The CDR3 contains 13 residues. CDR1 and CDR2 from the germline V gene are LNHDA and SQIVND (reference sequence). Sequenced by immunoSEQ multiplex PCR; TCRdb stores in-frame clones only, minus some. The sample has 800,000 to 950,000 clones, 96% seen once. In its sample, this clone was seen once.

V gene TRBV19 combines with J gene TRBJ2-1; the D call may be TRBD1 or TRBD2 (5 bases each). The sequenced sample was naive CD8+ T cells sorted from blood. This sequence was found in a young man in good health. DNA of the CDR3: TGTGCCAGTAGTCAACCCCGGGGCCATGAGCAGTTCTTC. It is translated as CASSQPRGHEQFF. The variable domain in full, with the rest retrieved from reference TRBV19 and TRBJ2-1, is DGGITQSPKYLFRKEGQNVTLSCEQNLNHDAMYWYRQDPGQGLRLIYYSQIVNDFQKGDIAEGYSVSREKKESFPLTVTSAQKNPTAFYLCASSQPRGHEQFFGPGTRLTVL.